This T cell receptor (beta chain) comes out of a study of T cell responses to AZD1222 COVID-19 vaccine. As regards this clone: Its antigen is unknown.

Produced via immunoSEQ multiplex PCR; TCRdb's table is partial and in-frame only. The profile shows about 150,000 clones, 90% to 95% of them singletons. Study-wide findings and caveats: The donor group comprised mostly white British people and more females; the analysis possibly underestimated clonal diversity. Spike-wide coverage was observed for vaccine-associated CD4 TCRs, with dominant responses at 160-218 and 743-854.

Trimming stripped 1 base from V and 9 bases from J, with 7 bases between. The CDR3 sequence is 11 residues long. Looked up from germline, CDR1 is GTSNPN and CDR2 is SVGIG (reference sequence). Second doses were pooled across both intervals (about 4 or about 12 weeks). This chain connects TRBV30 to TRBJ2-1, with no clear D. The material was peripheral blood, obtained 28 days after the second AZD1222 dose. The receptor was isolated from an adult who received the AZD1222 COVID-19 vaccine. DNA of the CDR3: TGTGCCTGGAGTGCCTCTGGTGAGCAGTTCTTC. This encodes CAWSASGEQFF.